A selection of T cell receptor beta chains follows, all from one sample in a study of human T cells and chemical hapten exposure. From the RACE reads, TCRdb called clonotypes with MiXCR, one entry per CDR3 protein. The data hold about 120,000 distinct CDR3 sequences, with roughly 13% observed a single time. This material consisted of whole blood, taken in connection with sensitization to the hapten diphenylcyclopropenone (DPC). The receptors originated from a man between 18 and 35 years old with alopecia areata. Some clones in this sample may be carry-over from other donors' samples. Each CDR3 is given with its conserved first and last residue. The D gene is left open where the match is weak. Some rows have no size entry. The others give once, few or many, or a class for an expanded clone.

J: TRBJ2-5
D: -
V: TRBV7-9
size: many
DNA: TGTGCCAGCAGCTTAGTCGGGGGCGGAGAGACCCAGTACTTC
CDR3: CASSLVGGGETQYF

J: TRBJ1-5
D: -
V: TRBV6-6
size: -
DNA: TGTGCCAGCAGTGAGGACAGTGAATTCAATCAGCCCCAGCATTTT
CDR3: CASSEDSEFNQPQHF

J: TRBJ2-5
D: -
V: TRBV10-1
size: -
DNA: TGCGCCAGCAGTGCAGAACTCCAAGAGACCCAGTACTTC
CDR3: CASSAELQETQYF

J: TRBJ1-2
D: -
V: TRBV7-3
size: many
DNA: TGTGCCAGCAGCCCAGGAGGGGGCTATGGCTACACCTTC
CDR3: CASSPGGGYGYTF

J: TRBJ2-5
D: -
V: TRBV12-3/TRBV12-4
size: many
DNA: TGTGCCAGCAAGTCCATGCAAGAGACCCAGTACTTC
CDR3: CASKSMQETQYF

J: TRBJ1-3
D: -
V: TRBV4-1
size: -
DNA: TGCGCCAGCAGTAGCGGGCAGGGTGGAAACACCATATATTTT
CDR3: CASSSGQGGNTIYF

J: TRBJ1-1
D: TRBD1
V: TRBV7-3
size: -
DNA: TGTGCCAGCAGCTTACAGGGGGCGGGGAACACTGAAGCTTTCTTT
CDR3: CASSLQGAGNTEAFF

J: TRBJ1-2
D: -
V: TRBV11-2
size: -
DNA: TGTGCCAGCAGCTTAGTCCCGGAGCAGACTCTGAAGAACTATGGCTACACCTTC
CDR3: CASSLVPEQTLKNYGYTF

J: TRBJ1-2
D: -
V: TRBV29-1
size: many
DNA: TGCAGCGTTGAGAACAGGGTAGGAGATGGCTACACCTTC
CDR3: CSVENRVGDGYTF

J: TRBJ1-1
D: -
V: TRBV15
size: many
DNA: TGTGCCACCTGGGGCAGGGGCCCGAACACTGAAGCTTTCTTT
CDR3: CATWGRGPNTEAFF

J: TRBJ2-1
D: TRBD2
V: TRBV4-1
size: -
DNA: TGCGCCAGCAGCCAGCTAGCGGGGGGGACCTACAATGAGCAGTTCTTC
CDR3: CASSQLAGGTYNEQFF

J: TRBJ2-1
D: -
V: TRBV7-6
size: few
DNA: TGTGCCAGCAGCTCACCCCGCCAGAGCAGGGACTCCTACAATGAGCAGTTCTTC
CDR3: CASSSPRQSRDSYNEQFF

J: TRBJ2-3
D: -
V: TRBV5-1
size: -
DNA: TGCGCCAGCAGCTTCCCGGGGACCACAGATACGCAGTATTTT
CDR3: CASSFPGTTDTQYF

J: TRBJ2-3
D: TRBD2
V: TRBV2
size: many
DNA: TGTGCCAGCAGTGCCCTAGCGGGGGGCCTCACAGATACGCAGTATTTT
CDR3: CASSALAGGLTDTQYF

J: TRBJ1-2
D: -
V: TRBV11-2
size: -
DNA: TGTGCCAGCAGCTTAACGCCAGGGGCCTATGGCTACACCTTC
CDR3: CASSLTPGAYGYTF

J: TRBJ1-4
D: TRBD1
V: TRBV6-4
size: few
DNA: TGTGCCAGCAGTGCCATAGCCGGGACAGATGAAAAACTGTTTTTT
CDR3: CASSAIAGTDEKLFF

J: TRBJ2-5
D: -
V: TRBV11-2
size: few
DNA: TGTGCCAGCAGCTTAGGGACACTAAACCAAGAGACCCAGTACTTC
CDR3: CASSLGTLNQETQYF

J: TRBJ2-3
D: TRBD1
V: TRBV9
size: many
DNA: TGTGCCAGCAGCGTGGGGACAGTTTCTAGCACAGATACGCAGTATTTT
CDR3: CASSVGTVSSTDTQYF

J: TRBJ2-7
D: TRBD1
V: TRBV20-1
size: -
DNA: TGCAGTGCTACCGGGACAGGGCACTACGAGCAGTACTTC
CDR3: CSATGTGHYEQYF

J: TRBJ2-2
D: -
V: TRBV7-9
size: many
DNA: TGTGCCAGCAGCTTTGGGGCCCGAGCCGGGGAGCTGTTTTTT
CDR3: CASSFGARAGELFF

J: TRBJ2-3
D: TRBD2
V: TRBV4-3
size: -
DNA: TGCGCCAGCAGCCGGTCTAGCGGGAGTCGCACAGATACGCAGTATTTT
CDR3: CASSRSSGSRTDTQYF

J: TRBJ1-1
D: -
V: TRBV7-2
size: -
DNA: TGTGCCAGCAGTCTATTCATCGTGGGGACTGAAGCTTTCTTT
CDR3: CASSLFIVGTEAFF

J: TRBJ2-5
D: -
V: TRBV10-3
size: -
DNA: TGTGCCATCAGGTCGGACTTGGCGGGGCGTGAGACCCAGTACTTC
CDR3: CAIRSDLAGRETQYF

J: TRBJ2-2
D: -
V: TRBV2
size: few
DNA: TGTGCCAGCAGTGGGTTCCCCGAAGCGAACACCGGGGAGCTGTTTTTT
CDR3: CASSGFPEANTGELFF

J: TRBJ1-5
D: -
V: TRBV5-5
size: -
DNA: TGTGCCAGCAGCTACGGGACAAACTATCAGCCCCAGCATTTT
CDR3: CASSYGTNYQPQHF

J: TRBJ2-1
D: -
V: TRBV7-6
size: few
DNA: TGTGCCAGCAGCCCCGTTTTTGGGGTCTATGAGCAGTTCTTC
CDR3: CASSPVFGVYEQFF

J: TRBJ1-4
D: -
V: TRBV5-1
size: few
DNA: TGCGCCAGCAGCTTTGGGGGTGTAGAGGAAAAACTGTTTTTT
CDR3: CASSFGGVEEKLFF

J: TRBJ1-5
D: -
V: TRBV4-1
size: few
DNA: TGCGCCAGCAGCCAAGGCCTGTGGCAAAGCAATCAGCCCCAGCATTTT
CDR3: CASSQGLWQSNQPQHF

J: TRBJ1-1
D: TRBD1
V: TRBV29-1
size: -
DNA: TGCAGCGTTGCCGGGACAGGGGGCGCGATCCACACTGAAGCTTTCTTT
CDR3: CSVAGTGGAIHTEAFF

J: TRBJ2-2
D: -
V: TRBV4-2
size: -
DNA: TGTGCCAGCAGCCAAGTAGACAGCCTCACCGGGGAGCTGTTTTTT
CDR3: CASSQVDSLTGELFF

J: TRBJ2-5
D: -
V: TRBV2
size: -
DNA: TGTGCCAGCACCCCCCCGGCCTACCGAGAGACCCAGTACTTC
CDR3: CASTPPAYRETQYF

J: TRBJ1-3
D: -
V: TRBV7-9
size: -
DNA: TGTGCCAGCAGCCCAGGCGACACCATATATTTT
CDR3: CASSPGDTIYF

J: TRBJ2-1
D: -
V: TRBV29-1
size: -
DNA: TGCAGCGTTGACGGACTAGAGCAGTTCTTC
CDR3: CSVDGLEQFF

J: TRBJ2-3
D: -
V: TRBV6-5
size: -
DNA: TGTGCCAGCAGTTACTCTCCGGCCACAGATACGCAGTATTTT
CDR3: CASSYSPATDTQYF

J: TRBJ2-2
D: TRBD1
V: TRBV7-9
size: -
DNA: TGTGCCAGCAGCTACCAGGGGGCAACCGGGGAGCTGTTTTTT
CDR3: CASSYQGATGELFF

J: TRBJ2-3
D: -
V: TRBV3-1
size: -
DNA: TGTGCCAGCAGCCACTTTCCAGGGGGGAGGAGGGAAACAGATACGCAGTATTTT
CDR3: CASSHFPGGRRETDTQYF

J: TRBJ2-3
D: -
V: TRBV11-2
size: many
DNA: TGTGCCAGCAGCCCCTTAGTAAGGTTAGAGACGCAGTATTTT
CDR3: CASSPLVRLETQYF

J: TRBJ2-5
D: -
V: TRBV5-6
size: few
DNA: TGTGCCAGCAGCTTGTATGGGGAGACCCAGTACTTC
CDR3: CASSLYGETQYF

J: TRBJ1-1
D: -
V: TRBV7-2
size: few
DNA: TGTGCCAGCAGCCGGCCCCCCGCCTCGGAAGCTTTCTTT
CDR3: CASSRPPASEAFF

J: TRBJ1-1
D: TRBD1
V: TRBV29-1
size: -
DNA: TGCAGCGTCAAGCCCATACAGGGGACCACTGAAGCTTTCTTT
CDR3: CSVKPIQGTTEAFF

J: TRBJ1-2
D: -
V: TRBV7-2
size: -
DNA: TGTGCCAGCAGCGCCCAGTCAGGGTTTCGCGATGGCTACACCTTC
CDR3: CASSAQSGFRDGYTF

J: TRBJ2-2
D: TRBD1
V: TRBV15
size: many
DNA: TGTGCCACCAGCAGTCTGGGACAGGGGTTCACCGGGGAGCTGTTTTTT
CDR3: CATSSLGQGFTGELFF

J: TRBJ2-3
D: TRBD2
V: TRBV10-1
size: -
DNA: TGCGCCAGCAGCGATGGACTAGCGGGGCGAATGGATACGCAGTATTTT
CDR3: CASSDGLAGRMDTQYF

J: TRBJ2-6
D: -
V: TRBV24-1
size: medium-sized
DNA: TGTGCCACCAGTGACCGCCCTGGGGCCAACGTCCTGACTTTC
CDR3: CATSDRPGANVLTF

J: TRBJ2-4
D: -
V: TRBV21-1
size: few
DNA: TGTGCCAGCGGAACCGGGACAGGGTTCGGCGGAGCCAAAAACATTCAGTACTTC
CDR3: CASGTGTGFGGAKNIQYF

J: TRBJ2-1
D: TRBD2
V: TRBV6-5
size: few
DNA: TGTGCCAGCAGTTGGGGCCCTAGGTGGTACGGGACTAGCAAGAATGAGCAGTTCTTC
CDR3: CASSWGPRWYGTSKNEQFF

J: TRBJ2-3
D: -
V: TRBV19
size: -
DNA: TGTGCCAGTAATGACCAGGACACAGATACGCAGTATTTT
CDR3: CASNDQDTDTQYF

J: TRBJ2-2
D: -
V: TRBV7-9
size: -
DNA: TGTGCCAGCAGCGTTACAGGTTATGCCGGGGAGCTGTTTTTT
CDR3: CASSVTGYAGELFF

J: TRBJ1-4
D: -
V: TRBV7-6
size: -
DNA: TGTGCCAGCAGCTTGAGTCAACTTAATGAAAAACTGTTTTTT
CDR3: CASSLSQLNEKLFF